The 26 T cell receptor beta chains given below trace back to one sample, sequenced in a study of blood T cell repertoires in COVID-19. Libraries were prepared by immunoSEQ multiplex PCR; TCRdb keeps only in-frame clonotypes and omits some of them. The sample holds around 140,000 clones; about 85% are singletons and the top ten take about 1.6%. Sequenced material: peripheral blood. These receptors originate from a human donor in a cohort sampled during active COVID-19.

The rearrangement uses TRBV9 and TRBJ2-1, with TRBD2 identical over 8 bases. Germline assignment: CDR1 SGDLS and CDR2 YYNGEE. The V and J ends lost 2 bases and 7 bases, in that order; junction bases with no gene match: 8. The CDR3 is made up of 15 amino acids. The DNA of the CDR3 is TGTGCCAGCAGCGTTGGGAGCGGGAGAGGGAATGAGCAGTTCTTC. It encodes CASSVGSGRGNEQFF.

The chain links TRBV19 to TRBJ1-1, with 7 bases fitting TRBD1. The germline V gene encodes CDR1 LNHDA and CDR2 SQIVND (reference sequence). Germline trimming cut 4 bases from V and 1 base from J; bases unmatched to any gene: 9. CDR3 length: 16 residues. CDR3 in DNA: TGTGCCAGTAGTAGAGGGCAGGGGGTTAAGAACACTGAAGCTTTCTTT. It encodes CASSRGQGVKNTEAFF.

This clone showed up just a few times. The chain carries TRBV6-5 and TRBJ1-5; possibly TRBD1 for D (5 bases). The CDR3 length is 14 residues. Between the trimmed V and J ends, which lost 6 bases and 7 bases, there was a span of 16 bases. The germline CDR1 and CDR2 sequences are MNHEY and SVGAGI. As DNA, the CDR3 is TGTGCCAGCAGAGTAGGAAGGAGGGACCAGCCCCAGCATTTT. It translates to CASRVGRRDQPQHF.

The chain has TRBV7-9 and TRBJ2-3, with 13 bases matching TRBD2. V lost 5 bases to trimming and J lost 4 bases; unmatched junction nucleotides: 12. The germline CDR1 and CDR2 sequences are SEHNR and FQNEAQ (reference sequence). The CDR3 totals 18 residues. The CDR3: CASSLLAGGPRVPDTQYF. The CDR3 coding sequence is TGTGCCAGCAGCCTACTAGCGGGAGGGCCTCGTGTCCCAGATACGCAGTATTTT. The complete variable domain, with remaining parts taken from reference TRBV7-9 and TRBJ2-3, reads DTGVSQNPRHKITKRGQNVTFRCDPISEHNRLYWYRQTLGQGPEFLTYFQNEAQLEKSRLLSDRFSAERPKGSFSTLEIQRTEQGDSAMYLCASSLLAGGPRVPDTQYFGPGTRLTVL.

This clone was seen just once. V is TRBV15 and J is TRBJ1-1; D perhaps matches TRBD1 (5 bases). CDR1 and CDR2 from the germline V gene are LNHNV and YYDKDF (reference sequence). Trimming stripped 6 bases from V and 5 bases from J, with 13 bases between. The CDR3 spans 13 residues. The CDR3 spells CATSLWAGTEAFF. The CDR3, as DNA: TGTGCCACCAGTCTTTGGGCAGGGACTGAAGCTTTCTTT.

This rearrangement joins TRBV3-1 (or the pseudogene TRBV3-2) to TRBJ2-5; 16 bases map to TRBD2. With V trimmed by 6 bases and J by 3 bases, 4 bases remained unmatched. The CDR3 totals 16 residues. The germline gives CDR1 LGHDT, CDR2 YNNKEL (reference sequence). The CDR3 DNA reads as TGTGCCAGCAGTCCGGGACTAGCGGGAGGGGAAGAGACCCAGTACTTC. Translated, it gives CASSPGLAGGEETQYF.

The chain carries TRBV25-1 and TRBJ1-2, with D perhaps matching TRBD1 (5 bases). The CDR3 extends over 13 amino acids. Trimming pared 6 bases from V and 1 base from J, leaving 9 bases between. Germline CDR1 is MGHDK and CDR2 is SYGVNS. The DNA of the CDR3 is TGTGCCAGCAGAAAAGACAGTAACTATGGCTACACCTTC. This encodes CASRKDSNYGYTF.

In its sample, this clone was seen a few times. This chain links TRBV6-6 with TRBJ2-7; D is uncertain. V was shortened by 6 bases and J by 1 base, with 19 bases between the two germline ends. The germline CDR1 and CDR2 sequences are MNHNY and SVGAGI (reference sequence). The CDR3 consists of 16 residues. The CDR3 region is CASRATGFPLSYEQYF. CDR3 DNA: TGTGCCAGCAGGGCAACCGGGTTCCCACTTTCCTACGAGCAGTACTTC.

The V call is TRBV20-1, the J call TRBJ2-3, with D possibly being TRBD1 (6 bases). The CDR3 runs 11 residues. CDR1 is DFQATT, CDR2 SNEGSKA, per germline (reference sequence). V shed 6 bases and J shed 10 bases, with 14 bases lying between them. The CDR3: CSAALGQPQYF. The DNA of the CDR3 is TGCAGTGCGGCCCTAGGACAGCCGCAGTATTTT.

The chain links TRBV2 to TRBJ2-7; D perhaps matches TRBD1 (5 bases). CDR1 and CDR2 (germline): SNHLY, FYNNEI. This CDR3 is 13 amino acids long. V dropped 6 bases and J dropped 3 bases, with 12 bases sitting between them. The CDR3 is CASRGRSYYEQYF. The DNA of the CDR3 is TGTGCCAGCAGGGGGCGATCCTACTACGAGCAGTACTTC. Looking up the rest from reference TRBV2 and TRBJ2-7 gives the full variable domain: EPEVTQTPSHQVTQMGQEVILRCVPISNHLYFYWYRQILGQKVEFLVSFYNNEISEKSEIFDDQFSVERPDGSNFTLKIRSTKLEDSAMYFCASRGRSYYEQYFGPGTRLTVT.

This chain joins TRBV28 and TRBJ1-1; D is perhaps TRBD1 (6 bases). V dropped 3 bases and J dropped 4 bases, with 15 bases sitting between them. The germline gives CDR1 MDHEN, CDR2 SYDVKM. This CDR3 spans 15 amino acids. CDR3 in amino acids: CASSFQGRKSTEAFF. Written as DNA, the CDR3 is TGTGCCAGCAGTTTTCAGGGGCGGAAGAGCACTGAAGCTTTCTTT.

This chain joins TRBV5-1 and TRBJ2-3; 7 nucleotides line up with TRBD2. CDR1 SGHRS and CDR2 YFSETQ come from the germline V gene. This CDR3 has 16 amino acids. V shed 4 bases and J 3 bases; nucleotides not matched to a gene: 11. CDR3 in amino acids: CASSPGTPGGTDTQYF. CDR3 DNA sequence: TGCGCCAGCAGCCCCGGGACCCCGGGAGGAACAGATACGCAGTATTTT.

The J gene is TRBJ2-1, the V gene TRBV28; 12 bases are shared with TRBD1. Germline V gene sequence: CDR1 MDHEN, CDR2 SYDVKM. The CDR3 loop spans 19 amino acids. Losses at the gene ends were 5 bases for V and 1 base for J; bases not matched to a gene: 12. CDR3 DNA sequence: TGTGCCAGCAGTGGAACCGGGACAGGGGGCTCCAGATCCTACAATGAGCAGTTCTTC. It is translated as CASSGTGTGGSRSYNEQFF.

CDR3 sequence (DNA): TGTGCCAGCAGAAGACCCGCTTCGGGGTTTGCTTTCTTT. It yields the protein CASRRPASGFAFF. The V call is TRBV28, the J call TRBJ1-1; no clear D gene. The CDR3 runs 13 residues. Germline CDR1 MDHEN, CDR2 SYDVKM. V was shortened by 6 bases and J by 11 bases, with 19 bases between the two germline ends. The full variable domain, with the rest looked up from reference TRBV28 and TRBJ1-1, is DVKVTQSSRYLVKRTGEKVFLECVQDMDHENMFWYRQDPGLGLRLIYFSYDVKMKEKGDIPEGYSVSREKKERFSLILESASTNQTSMYLCASRRPASGFAFFGQGTRLTVV.

This clone has just one count. In DNA, the CDR3 is TGTGCCAGCAGCTTAGGTGCGACAGGGAATGAGCAGTTCTTC. This translates into CASSLGATGNEQFF. The genes are TRBV11-3 and TRBJ2-1; 7 bases fit TRBD1. Per the germline V gene, CDR1 is SGHNT and CDR2 is YENEEA. This CDR3 has 14 residues. Trimming took 1 base from V and 7 from J; bases not matched to a gene: 4. Together with reference TRBV11-3 and TRBJ2-1, the CDR3 gives the full variable domain: EAGVVQSPRYKIIEKKQPVAFWCNPISGHNTLYWYLQNLGQGPELLIRYENEEAVDDSQLPKDRFSAERLKGVDSTLKIQPAELGDSAVYLCASSLGATGNEQFFGPGTRLTVL.

The rearrangement joins TRBV29-1 to TRBJ2-3; a possible D gene is TRBD2 (6 bases). The V end lost 6 bases, the J end lost 1 base, and 8 bases lay between the germline ends. The CDR3 is made up of 12 amino acids. CDR1 SQVTM and CDR2 ANQGSEA come from the germline V gene. The CDR3 is CSVGGGTDTQYF. The CDR3 nucleotides read TGCAGCGTAGGCGGGGGCACAGATACGCAGTATTTT.

The gene calls are TRBV7-2 and TRBJ2-7, with D possibly matching TRBD1 (6 bases). Germline CDR1 reads SGHTA; CDR2 reads FQGNSA. The CDR3 totals 14 residues. V was clipped by 5 bases and J by 5 bases, with 16 bases between them. Written as DNA, the CDR3 is TGTGCCAGCAGCCCCAGACAGGCTCACGACGAGCAGTACTTC. It is translated as CASSPRQAHDEQYF.

The chain joins TRBV19 to TRBJ1-1, with D unresolved. Trimming pared 1 base from V and 3 bases from J, leaving 9 bases between. Germline values: CDR1 LNHDA, CDR2 SQIVND (reference sequence). The CDR3 is 14 residues long. For the CDR3, the DNA is TGTGCCAGTAGTATAGCGGTCTATTACACTGAAGCTTTCTTT. Amino acid sequence: CASSIAVYYTEAFF.

The gene calls are TRBV5-6 and TRBJ2-7; tentative D call: TRBD1 (6 bases). The CDR3 has 15 residues. Germline values: CDR1 SGHDT, CDR2 YYEEEE. V lost 4 bases and J 0 bases, leaving 14 bases between the germline ends. As DNA, the CDR3 is TGTGCCAGCAGCCGGGCGCCAGGGGACTCCTACGAGCAGTACTTC. Translated, it gives CASSRAPGDSYEQYF.

The chain has TRBV5-4 and TRBJ2-7; D call uncertain. V lost 4 bases and J lost 3, with 20 bases in between. Germline V gene data show CDR1 as SGHNT and CDR2 as YYREEE (reference sequence). The CDR3 consists of 16 residues. The chain's CDR3 is CASSQTKARNGYEQYF. Written as DNA, the CDR3 is TGTGCCAGCAGCCAGACCAAAGCGCGCAATGGCTACGAGCAGTACTTC.

The chain joins TRBV9 to TRBJ2-3, with 10 nucleotides matching TRBD2. J lost 5 bases, V lost 0 bases, and 9 bases had no gene match. Germline-derived CDR1 and CDR2 are SGDLS and YYNGEE. This CDR3 is 17 amino acids long. CDR3 nucleotide sequence: TGTGCCAGCAGCGTAGCCCCCAGCGGGGGGGGCGTAGATACGCAGTATTTT. This encodes CASSVAPSGGGVDTQYF.

V usage is TRBV30 and J usage is TRBJ2-7; 7 nucleotides align to TRBD1. The V segment lost 7 bases and the J segment 4 bases; nucleotides outside the gene matches: 7. Looked up from germline, CDR1 is GTSNPN and CDR2 is SVGIG (reference sequence). The CDR3 covers 12 residues. The chain's CDR3 is CAFTGVTYEQYF. DNA for the CDR3: TGTGCCTTCACAGGGGTCACGTACGAGCAGTACTTC.

The V gene is TRBV11-2, the J gene TRBJ2-5; 11 bases fit TRBD1. Germline V gene lookup returns CDR1 SGHAT and CDR2 FQNNGV. The CDR3 is 14 amino acids. V was clipped by 4 bases and J by 3 bases; unmatched bases: 1. The CDR3 DNA is TGTGCCAGCAGCTGGGACAGGGGGGAAGAGACCCAGTACTTC. This codes for CASSWDRGEETQYF.

The V gene is TRBV6-2 or TRBV6-3, the J gene TRBJ2-7; 9 nucleotides agree with TRBD1. CDR1 is MNHEY, CDR2 SVGEGT, per germline. The V and J ends lost 5 bases and 2 bases, in that order; junction bases with no gene match: 4. CDR3 length: 14 amino acids. The CDR3 spells CASSRTGVAYEQYF. The CDR3 bases are TGTGCCAGCAGTCGGACAGGGGTCGCCTACGAGCAGTACTTC.

In its sample, this clone was seen once. This chain joins TRBV7-8 and TRBJ2-3; 7 bases are shared with TRBD2. With V trimmed by 0 bases and J by 0 bases, 0 bases remained unmatched. CDR3 size: 15 residues. CDR1 and CDR2 (germline): SGHVS, FQNEAQ. CDR3 residues: CASSLASGSTDTQYF. The CDR3 nucleotides are TGTGCCAGCAGCTTAGCTAGCGGGAGCACAGATACGCAGTATTTT.

This chain connects TRBV28 to TRBJ2-7, with TRBD1 matching over 7 bases. Germline trimming cut 6 bases from V and 6 bases from J; bases unmatched to any gene: 11. Germline-derived CDR1 and CDR2 are MDHEN and SYDVKM. This CDR3 has 14 residues. CDR3 protein: CASSRGQRTGEQYF. The CDR3 DNA follows: TGTGCCAGCAGCCGGGGACAGCGGACAGGCGAGCAGTACTTC.